Listed here are 2 T cell receptor beta chains from one sample, sequenced in a study of beta chain features in type 1 diabetes. The isolated RNA, all of it, was reverse transcribed, so expressed TCRB transcripts were what got sequenced. The method was immunoSEQ multiplex PCR; TCRdb's version includes in-frame clones alone and lacks a portion of them. The sample records over 300,000 clones, 8% being singletons. Sequenced input: central memory CD4+ T cells from blood. These receptors originate from a woman in her late teens or twenties in good health.

There are many counts of this clone. The CDR3 DNA sequence: TGTGCCAGCAGCTTAAGCGGGATGGAGACCCAGTACTTC. This encodes CASSLSGMETQYF. The chain employs TRBV7-3 and TRBJ2-5, with TRBD2 as a possible D gene (6 bases). This CDR3 contains 13 residues. CDR1 and CDR2 from the germline V gene are SGHTA and FQGTGA. V lost 1 base and J 5 bases, leaving 8 bases between the germline ends.

The V and J genes are TRBV4-3 and TRBJ2-2; unclear D gene. Trimming shortened V by 4 bases and J by 1 base, and 7 bases separated the two germline ends. Looked up from germline, CDR1 is LGHNA and CDR2 is YSLEER. This CDR3 is built from 14 residues. In DNA form, the CDR3 reads TGCGCCAGCAGCCGGATCGGGAACACCGGGGAGCTGTTTTTT. Protein sequence: CASSRIGNTGELFF.